A single T cell receptor (beta chain) is shown here with its context. The target antigen is unknown. Time point in this sample: cycle 4 day 1 (C4D1), after less than seven weeks of nivolumab. Autologous stem cell transplantation was followed by relapse in every patient, and brentuximab vedotin exposure varied. From thawed PBMCs, magnetic negative selection was used to isolate the CD8+ T cells. Assay used: immunoSEQ multiplex PCR; TCRdb lists only in-frame clones, some missing. The sample yields roughly 11,000 clones, roughly 81% seen once. These data originate in a study of PD-1 blockade in classical Hodgkin lymphoma. With 2 bases clipped from V and 1 base from J, the junction kept 8 bases outside the gene matches. Looked up from germline, CDR1 is SQVTM and CDR2 is ANQGSEA. This CDR3 is 16 amino acids long. Study conclusions and caveats: Complete responders had baseline diversity similar to newly diagnosed patients. The causes of the repertoire differences, possibly disease activity or prior therapy, remain undefined. Only CD4+ TCR diversity, not CD8+, had risen significantly by C4D1. Reported baseline diversity: healthy donors highest, relapsed/refractory patients lowest.

The sample in question was CD8+ T cells from blood, obtained before the fourth cycle of nivolumab. This rearrangement joins TRBV29-1 to TRBJ1-3; 7 nucleotides line up with TRBD1. This sequence was found in a human donor with classical Hodgkin lymphoma. The donor label of this sample is uncertain. CDR3 DNA sequence: TGCAGCGTTGAAAGAGACAGGGCTCTTTCTGGAAACACCATATATTTT. Its protein product is CSVERDRALSGNTIYF.